Below, one T cell receptor (beta chain) is given with its context. There are many counts of this clone. Which antigen it targets is not known. No base quality information exists; no much larger clone differs at one position. Collaborating institutions collected whole blood in K2EDTA tubes following their own protocols. Collaborator samples were shipped for TCRbeta analysis as frozen whole blood, isolated PBMCs, or DNA extracted from either sample type. TCRbeta CDR3 regions were amplified from genomic DNA by means of the immunoSEQ Assay, a bias-controlled multiplex PCR. In the source study's methods: Nucleated cell counts per sample were estimated from amplification of reference gene primers within the assay. To quantify the absolute abundance of each unique TCRbeta CDR3 rearrangement, sequence reads were collapsed and filtered. For each sample, productive Simpson clonality was calculated as the square root of Simpson's diversity index over productive rearrangements. What TCRdb holds here is the immuneACCESS table cut down to in-frame rearrangements. Part of the clones is not present; checked against another copy, under half of the missing clones reflect an unresolved V gene, and the others are unexplained. From that table come the V and J calls and clone size; the DNA was used to work out D and trimming. This sample gives tens of thousands of clones in total; roughly 80% of them show up just once. The leading ten clones occupy under 20% of the sample.

Trimming takes 4 bases from V and 10 bases from J, and the germline ends sit 11 bases apart. CDR1 MNHEY and CDR2 SMNVEV are derived from the germline V gene (reference sequence). There are 13 amino acids in the CDR3, from cysteine to phenylalanine inclusive. The CDR3 DNA has 39 bases and is translated from base 1. This sample is part of a study of blood T cell repertoires in COVID-19 (TCRdb year 2020). Regarding the research as a whole: The collaborator samples originated in the United States, Italy and Spain and spanned the acute and convalescent phases of COVID-19. The prospective study material was composed of cDNA or gDNA derived from T cells, B-cell-depleted T cells, or PBMCs. Subjects who had been exposed to COVID-19, were actively infected with it, or had recovered from it provided the deeply sampled blood TCRbeta repertoires that made up the dataset. The repertoires were released in a freely available public database meant as a resource for research on the immune response to SARS-CoV-2. Samples came from the ongoing ImmuneRACE study (first 160 participants) plus 1,254 subjects from 6 global collaborators. Sample metadata almost always included a de-identified subject ID, COVID-19 status, age in years and sex. Where available, HLA class I and class II types were taken from metadata supplied by the sample provider and were not determined by assay-based typing. On the study overall, not on this receptor specifically: The amount of clinical and demographic metadata varied by source and participant and was provided uncurated.

This TCR was recovered from a man aged 70 or older with acute or convalescent COVID-19. This sequence uses TRBV27 and TRBJ1-6; the D gene cannot be named for sure. Sequenced input: peripheral blood. The base sequence is TGTGCCAGCAGTTCGTCAGGTCCCTCACCCCTCCACTTT. This codes for CASSSSGPSPLHF.